This TCR beta chain is drawn from a study of CD8+CD57+ T cells in acquired aplastic anemia (dated by TCRdb to the late 2010s). About the study as a whole: Extracted DNA from sorted CD4+ and CD8+ cells averaged 3.2 ug, ranging from roughly 0.19 to 27.4 ug. CD8+CD57+ expansion was defined as frequency above the mean frequency observed in healthy subjects.

The patients picked for sequencing were ones in whom flow cytometry had shown an expansion of CD8+CD57+ cells. Every patient had a diagnosis of severe acquired aplastic anemia based on International Study of Aplastic Anemia and Agranulocytosis and Camitta criteria. No therapy had been received by the patients at the time of blood sampling. TCR repertoires of sorted CD4+ and CD8+ blood T cells from severe aplastic anemia patients and healthy subjects were deep-sequenced in the study. Patients were enrolled in the USA under clinicaltrials.gov protocols 00001620, 01623167, 00001397, 00071045, 00081523 and 00961064. Ficoll-Paque density gradient centrifugation was used to isolate peripheral blood mononuclear cells. Before DNA extraction, CD4+ and CD8+ T cells were sorted with FACS or magnetic beads. This clonotype was seen ten or more times. Its antigen target is currently unknown. No base-level quality is on record; no much larger clone is a single base apart.

What the authors observed across the whole study: Although twenty-nine CD8+ CDR3 sequences were shared by patients and controls, these sequences appeared highly expressed in patients and within the immunodominant clones of patients. Patients and healthy controls showed no significant difference in CD8+ Simpson's diversity (P=0.060).

Genomic DNA served as template for TCR beta VDJ combination and CDR3 sequence profiling. An Illumina HiSeq 2000 was used for TCR repertoire sequencing. Processing in the source paper ran as follows. TRBV/TRBJ rearrangement plots, CDR3 size and DJ length profiles, and Simpson's diversity index were used to evaluate the repertoires. The most abundant DNA sequence in the deep sequencing data was defined as the immunodominant clone. CDR3 amino acid sequences were checked for sharing across subjects and were also compared against the VDJdb database and published repertoires. Starting from the raw public reads, TCRdb applied fastp trimming at Q25, assembled clones with MiXCR and retained in-frame beta chains. Merged by CDR3 protein, the rows form single entries marked with the most common genes and DNA. The V and J calls reflect TCRdb's pipeline rather than the authors' work. The sample table shows some 200,000 distinct CDR3 sequences, and about half are seen once. The ten largest make up 20% of the sample.

V sheds 5 bases and J sheds 8 bases, leaving 15 bases between their ends. The germline V gene encodes CDR1 LNHDA and CDR2 SQIVND (reference sequence). The CDR3 measures 13 amino acids from cysteine to phenylalanine. The CDR3 DNA has 39 bases and is translated from base 1. Sequencing used sorted CD4+, CD8+, or CD8+CD57+ T cells (not recorded which) from PBMCs. The rearranged chain carries TRBV19 and TRBJ1-2, with the D gene not clear enough to name. The sequence was collected from a human donor with aplastic anemia. This receptor has the CDR3 CASSSPGGLGYTF. The DNA reads TGTGCCAGTAGTTCCCCCGGCGGCTTAGGCTACACCTTC.